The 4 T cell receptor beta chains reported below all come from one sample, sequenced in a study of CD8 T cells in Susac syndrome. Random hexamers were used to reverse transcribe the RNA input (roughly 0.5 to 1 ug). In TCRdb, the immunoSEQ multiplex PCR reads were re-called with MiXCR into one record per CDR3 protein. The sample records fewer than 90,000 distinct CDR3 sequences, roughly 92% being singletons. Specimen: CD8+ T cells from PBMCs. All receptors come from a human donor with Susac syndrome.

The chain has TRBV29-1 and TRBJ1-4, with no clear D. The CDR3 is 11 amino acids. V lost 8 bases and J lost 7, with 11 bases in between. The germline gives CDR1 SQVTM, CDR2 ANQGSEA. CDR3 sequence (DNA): TGCAGCATTGGGTCGCGTGAAAAACTGTTTTTT. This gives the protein CSIGSREKLFF.

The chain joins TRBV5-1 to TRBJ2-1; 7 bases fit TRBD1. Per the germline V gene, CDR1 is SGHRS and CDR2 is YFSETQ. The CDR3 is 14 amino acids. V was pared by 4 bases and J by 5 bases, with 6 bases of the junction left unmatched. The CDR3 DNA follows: TGCGCCAGCAGCCCGTACAGGGGACACAATGAGCAGTTCTTC. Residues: CASSPYRGHNEQFF.

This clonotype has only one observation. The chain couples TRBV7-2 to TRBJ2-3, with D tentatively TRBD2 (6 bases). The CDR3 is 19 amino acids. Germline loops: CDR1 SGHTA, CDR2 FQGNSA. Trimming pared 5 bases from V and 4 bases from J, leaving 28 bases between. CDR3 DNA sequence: TGTGCCAGCAGCCCCGTTTCTAGCGCCACTACTTTTGGGGCAGATACGCAGTATTTT. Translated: CASSPVSSATTFGADTQYF.

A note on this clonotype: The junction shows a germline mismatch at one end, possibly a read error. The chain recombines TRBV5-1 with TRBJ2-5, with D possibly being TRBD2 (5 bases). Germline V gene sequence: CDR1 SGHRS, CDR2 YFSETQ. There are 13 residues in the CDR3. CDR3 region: CASGFSGPETQYF. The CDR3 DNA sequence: TGCGCCAGCGGCTTCAGCGGTCCAGAGACCCAGTACTTC.